What follows are 3 T cell receptor beta chains derived from one specimen sequenced in a study of cytomegalovirus exposure and HLA in healthy donors. Profiled with immunoSEQ multiplex PCR; TCRdb holds only in-frame clones, not every one. The top ten hold less than 7% of the sample, which has about 64,000 clones, 85% to 95% seen once. The sequenced material came from PBMCs. All receptors derive from a woman aged 18-35 years in good health and CMV-seropositive.

The gene calls are TRBV19 and TRBJ2-7; 7 nucleotides match TRBD1. This CDR3 comprises 15 residues. The junction had 6 bases not matched to a gene; V was cut back by 4 bases and J by 0 bases. Germline CDR1 and CDR2: LNHDA and SQIVND (reference sequence). The chain's CDR3 is CASSNAGGPSYEQYF. The CDR3 coding sequence is TGTGCCAGTAGTAACGCAGGGGGACCCTCCTACGAGCAGTACTTC.

The chain has TRBV7-8 and TRBJ1-5, with TRBD1 identical over 9 bases. CDR1 and CDR2 from the germline V gene are SGHVS and FQNEAQ. The J segment lost 6 bases and the V segment lost 5 bases, leaving 14 bases of the junction unmatched. CDR3 length: 17 residues. CDR3 bases: TGTGCCAGCAGCGCCCGGACAGGGGCTCTCCCTCGTCAGCCCCAGCATTTT. Translating it yields CASSARTGALPRQPQHF.

This chain joins TRBV9 and TRBJ2-7; TRBD1 matches at 9 bases. Per germline, CDR1 SGDLS and CDR2 YYNGEE. The length of the CDR3 is 14 residues. With 3 bases clipped from V and 6 bases from J, the junction kept 7 bases outside the gene matches. The CDR3 loop is CASSEGTGIGEQYF. CDR3 DNA: TGTGCCAGCAGCGAAGGGACAGGGATTGGCGAGCAGTACTTC.